These 9 T cell receptor beta chains were all obtained from the same sample, sequenced in a study of T cell repertoires in cytomegalovirus infection. TCRdb called the reads again in MiXCR, with one record for every CDR3 protein. The table shows about 150,000 distinct CDR3 sequences, with roughly a quarter occurring only once. Material for sequencing was PBMCs. All receptors come from a human donor in good health (CMV status not recorded). Some clones in this sample may be carry-over from other donors' samples.

This clonotype was seen a few times. The chain combines TRBV19 with TRBJ1-5, with TRBD1 identical over 8 bases. V dropped 6 bases and J dropped 0; count of bases not matched to a gene: 10. Germline V gene data show CDR1 as LNHDA and CDR2 as SQIVND (reference sequence). There are 17 residues in the CDR3. CDR3 sequence: CASRSIGTGISNQPQHF. The DNA of the CDR3 is TGTGCCAGTAGGTCGATCGGGACAGGAATTAGCAATCAGCCCCAGCATTTT.

The genes are TRBV6-5 and TRBJ2-3; either TRBD1 or TRBD2 may fit D (6 bases each). Germline CDR1 and CDR2: MNHEY and SVGAGI. This CDR3 has 13 residues. With 5 bases removed from V and 4 bases from J, the gap between germline ends came to 10 bases. The CDR3 coding sequence is TGTGCCAGCAGTCAAGGGGGGTCAGATACGCAGTATTTT. It is translated as CASSQGGSDTQYF.

This clonotype has a count of ten or more. V gene TRBV2 combines with J gene TRBJ2-7; perhaps TRBD1 as D (5 bases). V lost 0 bases to trimming and J lost 2 bases, with 5 bases between them. From germline, CDR1 is SNHLY and CDR2 FYNNEI. CDR3 length: 13 residues. CDR3 loop: CASSEAGAYEQYF. Here the CDR3 DNA reads TGTGCCAGCAGTGAAGCAGGGGCCTACGAGCAGTACTTC.

This clonotype was seen more than once but under ten times. The V call is TRBV19, the J call TRBJ1-5; D gene ambiguous. The germline V gene encodes CDR1 LNHDA and CDR2 SQIVND (reference sequence). The V gene lost 8 bases and the J gene lost 6 bases, with 14 bases spanning the gap. The CDR3 is 13 residues long. CDR3 nucleotide sequence: TGTGCCAGTGCCCGCCAGGCAGGTCAGCCCCAGCATTTT. Its protein product is CASARQAGQPQHF.

This chain uses TRBV10-2 with TRBJ2-7, with no clear D. Germline V lookup: CDR1 WSHSY, CDR2 SAAADI. The CDR3 is 14 amino acids. The V end was cut by 1 base, the J end by 2 bases, with 9 bases between. Written as DNA, the CDR3 is TGCGCCAGCAGTGAGTATGCGGAACCCTACGAGCAGTACTTC. This gives the protein CASSEYAEPYEQYF.

V and J are TRBV20-1 and TRBJ1-4; TRBD1 might be the D (5 bases). Germline V gives CDR1 DFQATT, CDR2 SNEGSKA (reference sequence). Trimming cost V 1 base and J 7 bases, with 7 bases left between them. This CDR3 has 12 amino acids. The CDR3 is CSARVGVEKLFF. The CDR3 bases are TGCAGTGCTAGAGTGGGGGTTGAAAAACTGTTTTTT.

This clonotype was counted at least ten times. The chain joins TRBV7-2 to TRBJ2-7; D is uncertain. The CDR3 extends over 13 amino acids. CDR1 and CDR2 from the germline V gene are SGHTA and FQGNSA. The germline V and J ends were trimmed by 6 bases and 0 bases, with 9 bases remaining between them. The CDR3, as DNA: TGTGCCAGCAGATCTAAACCCTCCTACGAGCAGTACTTC. Protein product: CASRSKPSYEQYF.

A single count supports this clonotype. This chain joins TRBV6-5 and TRBJ1-2; TRBD1 matches at 12 bases. CDR3 length: 16 amino acids. From germline, CDR1 is MNHEY and CDR2 SVGAGI. The V and J ends lost 6 bases and 7 bases, in that order; junction bases with no gene match: 12. The CDR3 region is CASSRTGTGGAAGYTF. In DNA, the CDR3 is TGTGCCAGCAGCCGGACCGGGACAGGGGGCGCGGCTGGCTACACCTTC.

This clonotype occurred a few times. The V gene is TRBV29-1, the J gene TRBJ2-2, with unresolved D. With 2 bases removed from V and 5 bases from J, the gap between germline ends came to 9 bases. This CDR3 spans 13 amino acids. CDR1 is SQVTM, CDR2 ANQGSEA, per germline. CDR3 DNA: TGCAGCGTTGAAATGCCCTGGACCGGGGAGCTGTTTTTT. Translation gives CSVEMPWTGELFF.